This T cell receptor (beta chain) comes out of a study of long-term antiretroviral therapy in people with HIV. Survey level was the resolution at which the v3.0 immunoSEQ assay ran. The table came from immunoSEQ multiplex PCR; TCRdb's copy has only in-frame clones and leaves some out. The repertoire holds approximately 15,000 clones, with approximately 88% as singletons. Trimming took off 0 bases at V and 5 bases at J, with 8 bases between the two ends. Germline lookup yields CDR1 GTSNPN and CDR2 SVGIG (reference sequence). CDR3 length equals 13 residues. The TCR sequence derives from a man in his forties with HIV. Sequences were derived from unsorted PBMCs, sampled 6.2 years after starting antiretroviral therapy. V is TRBV30 and J is TRBJ2-1; D unresolved. The CDR3 here is CAWSVLRNNEQFF. The CDR3 nucleotides are TGTGCCTGGAGTGTACTCCGCAACAATGAGCAGTTCTTC. The whole variable domain, filled in from reference TRBV30 and TRBJ2-1, reads SQTIHQWPATLVQPVGSPLSLECTVEGTSNPNLYWYRQAAGRGLQLLFYSVGIGQISSEVPQNLSASRPQDRQFILSSKKLLLSDSGFYLCAWSVLRNNEQFFGPGTRLTVL.